Listed below are T cell receptor beta chains from one sample, sequenced in a study of early T cells in non-severe SARS-CoV-2 infection. TCRdb re-derived calls from the 5' RACE reads in MiXCR, one entry per CDR3 protein. This sample has tens of thousands of distinct CDR3 sequences; around 14% occur once, and the top ten carry 9.5% to 13%. Specimen: whole blood. These TCRs come from an adult who was a healthcare worker with PCR-confirmed SARS-CoV-2 infection or an uninfected control (not recorded which). The CDR3 runs from the conserved cysteine through the conserved F or W. Each record gives: CDR3 length, V gene, clone size, J gene, D gene, CDR3 protein, CDR3 DNA. The D gene is left open where the match is weak. Size is omitted from some rows. Given values are once, few, many or a class for expanded clones.

cdr3_length: 15; v_call: TRBV28; clone_size: few; j_call: TRBJ1-6; d_call: -; cdr3_aa: CASSFGGTYNSPLHF; cdr3_nt: TGTGCCAGCAGTTTCGGCGGGACTTATAATTCACCCCTCCACTTT
cdr3_length: 16; v_call: TRBV6-6; clone_size: many; j_call: TRBJ1-6; d_call: -; cdr3_aa: CASSNLQSSYNSPLHF; cdr3_nt: TGTGCCAGCAGTAACTTACAGAGCTCCTATAATTCACCCCTCCACTTT
cdr3_length: 16; v_call: TRBV11-3; clone_size: -; j_call: TRBJ2-3; d_call: TRBD2; cdr3_aa: CASSQGLAGVSDTQYF; cdr3_nt: TGTGCCAGCAGCCAGGGACTAGCGGGAGTTTCCGATACGCAGTATTTT
cdr3_length: 15; v_call: TRBV20-1; clone_size: -; j_call: TRBJ2-7; d_call: -; cdr3_aa: CSARQALAEKYEQYF; cdr3_nt: TGCAGTGCTAGACAGGCACTAGCTGAGAAGTACGAGCAGTACTTC
cdr3_length: 14; v_call: TRBV7-9; clone_size: many; j_call: TRBJ2-1; d_call: -; cdr3_aa: CASSSTTRDNEQFF; cdr3_nt: TGTGCCAGCAGCTCGACAACTAGAGACAATGAGCAGTTCTTC
cdr3_length: 17; v_call: TRBV20-1; clone_size: many; j_call: TRBJ2-1; d_call: TRBD2; cdr3_aa: CSARALGLAGRDNEQFF; cdr3_nt: TGCAGTGCTAGAGCTCTAGGACTAGCGGGAAGGGACAATGAGCAGTTCTTC
cdr3_length: 16; v_call: TRBV20-1; clone_size: few; j_call: TRBJ1-6; d_call: TRBD1; cdr3_aa: CSARISPGQSNSPLHF; cdr3_nt: TGCAGTGCTAGAATAAGCCCGGGACAGAGTAATTCACCCCTCCACTTT
cdr3_length: 15; v_call: TRBV4-2; clone_size: few; j_call: TRBJ2-7; d_call: TRBD2; cdr3_aa: CASSQEGTSSYEQYF; cdr3_nt: TGTGCCAGCAGCCAAGAGGGGACTAGCTCCTACGAGCAGTACTTC
cdr3_length: 15; v_call: TRBV3-1; clone_size: -; j_call: TRBJ1-1; d_call: TRBD1; cdr3_aa: CASSRRTGGKTEAFF; cdr3_nt: TGTGCCAGCAGCCGCAGGACAGGGGGGAAAACTGAAGCTTTCTTT
cdr3_length: 15; v_call: TRBV10-3; clone_size: many; j_call: TRBJ2-1; d_call: -; cdr3_aa: CAISAGGPENNEQFF; cdr3_nt: TGTGCCATCAGTGCCGGGGGGCCCGAGAACAATGAGCAGTTCTTC
cdr3_length: 15; v_call: TRBV7-6; clone_size: many; j_call: TRBJ2-7; d_call: -; cdr3_aa: CASSLDYQEEDEQYF; cdr3_nt: TGTGCCAGCAGCTTAGATTATCAGGAGGAGGACGAGCAGTACTTC
cdr3_length: 14; v_call: TRBV5-1; clone_size: -; j_call: TRBJ1-1; d_call: -; cdr3_aa: CASSLVRMNTEAFF; cdr3_nt: TGCGCCAGCAGCTTAGTTAGGATGAACACTGAAGCTTTCTTT
cdr3_length: 17; v_call: TRBV19; clone_size: -; j_call: TRBJ2-5; d_call: -; cdr3_aa: CASSIPRGRPDQETQYF; cdr3_nt: TGTGCCAGTAGTATACCCAGGGGACGCCCGGACCAAGAGACCCAGTACTTC
cdr3_length: 15; v_call: TRBV27; clone_size: many; j_call: TRBJ2-2; d_call: TRBD2; cdr3_aa: CASSSETGGTGELFF; cdr3_nt: TGTGCCAGCAGTTCCGAGACGGGGGGCACCGGGGAGCTGTTTTTT
cdr3_length: 14; v_call: TRBV5-5; clone_size: many; j_call: TRBJ1-5; d_call: -; cdr3_aa: CASSLASSNQPQHF; cdr3_nt: TGTGCCAGCAGCTTGGCCTCTAGCAATCAGCCCCAGCATTTT
cdr3_length: 16; v_call: TRBV4-1; clone_size: many; j_call: TRBJ2-1; d_call: -; cdr3_aa: CASSQGQSGRYNEQFF; cdr3_nt: TGCGCCAGCAGCCAAGGCCAGTCGGGGCGGTACAATGAGCAGTTCTTC
cdr3_length: 18; v_call: TRBV7-2; clone_size: many; j_call: TRBJ2-6; d_call: TRBD1; cdr3_aa: CASRPEQGAAPGANVLTF; cdr3_nt: TGTGCCAGCAGACCCGAACAGGGGGCGGCCCCTGGGGCCAACGTCCTGACTTTC
cdr3_length: 14; v_call: TRBV2; clone_size: few; j_call: TRBJ2-1; d_call: -; cdr3_aa: CASRPTQPGHEQFF; cdr3_nt: TGTGCCAGCAGGCCGACACAACCTGGGCATGAGCAGTTCTTC
cdr3_length: 16; v_call: TRBV3-1; clone_size: -; j_call: TRBJ2-6; d_call: -; cdr3_aa: CASSPRLSSGANVLTF; cdr3_nt: TGTGCCAGCAGCCCTCGTTTAAGCTCTGGGGCCAACGTCCTGACTTTC
cdr3_length: 14; v_call: TRBV27; clone_size: many; j_call: TRBJ2-1; d_call: -; cdr3_aa: CASRGPSSYNEQFF; cdr3_nt: TGTGCCAGCCGAGGGCCTAGCTCCTACAATGAGCAGTTCTTC
cdr3_length: 12; v_call: TRBV29-1; clone_size: few; j_call: TRBJ2-5; d_call: TRBD1; cdr3_aa: CSVSGTVETQYF; cdr3_nt: TGCAGCGTCTCCGGGACAGTGGAGACCCAGTACTTC
cdr3_length: 13; v_call: TRBV20-1; clone_size: -; j_call: TRBJ2-7; d_call: -; cdr3_aa: CSAEGLGEYEQYF; cdr3_nt: TGCAGTGCAGAGGGACTTGGAGAATACGAGCAGTACTTC
cdr3_length: 14; v_call: TRBV18; clone_size: many; j_call: TRBJ1-2; d_call: -; cdr3_aa: CASSPTDDDYGYTF; cdr3_nt: TGTGCCAGCTCACCCACGGACGACGACTATGGCTACACCTTC
cdr3_length: 17; v_call: TRBV20-1; clone_size: many; j_call: TRBJ2-2; d_call: TRBD1; cdr3_aa: CSARKLDRGYNTGELFF; cdr3_nt: TGCAGTGCTAGAAAACTCGACAGGGGGTATAACACCGGGGAGCTGTTTTTT
cdr3_length: 14; v_call: TRBV5-1; clone_size: -; j_call: TRBJ1-1; d_call: -; cdr3_aa: CASSYRAANTEAFF; cdr3_nt: TGCGCCAGCAGCTACCGGGCAGCGAACACTGAAGCTTTCTTT
cdr3_length: 13; v_call: TRBV7-9; clone_size: -; j_call: TRBJ1-2; d_call: -; cdr3_aa: CASSPQTGYGYTF; cdr3_nt: TGTGCCAGCAGCCCCCAGACAGGCTATGGCTACACCTTC
cdr3_length: 15; v_call: TRBV5-5; clone_size: many; j_call: TRBJ2-2; d_call: -; cdr3_aa: CASSLGRTNTGELFF; cdr3_nt: TGTGCCAGCAGCTTAGGCCGGACGAACACCGGGGAGCTGTTTTTT
cdr3_length: 16; v_call: TRBV11-2; clone_size: many; j_call: TRBJ2-1; d_call: -; cdr3_aa: CASTLLATPPRDEQFF; cdr3_nt: TGTGCCAGCACCCTTTTAGCGACACCCCCCCGGGATGAGCAGTTCTTC
cdr3_length: 14; v_call: TRBV10-3; clone_size: many; j_call: TRBJ1-1; d_call: -; cdr3_aa: CAISESEGNTEAFF; cdr3_nt: TGTGCCATCAGTGAGTCGGAGGGGAACACTGAAGCTTTCTTT
cdr3_length: 16; v_call: TRBV29-1; clone_size: many; j_call: TRBJ1-1; d_call: -; cdr3_aa: CSVERLQSDMNTEAFF; cdr3_nt: TGCAGCGTTGAAAGGTTACAGTCTGACATGAACACTGAAGCTTTCTTT
cdr3_length: 13; v_call: TRBV30; clone_size: many; j_call: TRBJ1-2; d_call: TRBD1; cdr3_aa: CAWSEDRVSGYTF; cdr3_nt: TGTGCCTGGAGTGAAGACAGGGTCTCTGGCTACACCTTC
cdr3_length: 14; v_call: TRBV12-3/TRBV12-4; clone_size: many; j_call: TRBJ2-7; d_call: TRBD1; cdr3_aa: CASSRRQGNYEQYF; cdr3_nt: TGTGCCAGCAGCCGAAGACAGGGAAACTACGAGCAGTACTTC
cdr3_length: 15; v_call: TRBV5-1; clone_size: -; j_call: TRBJ2-1; d_call: -; cdr3_aa: CASSLSWGSYNEQFF; cdr3_nt: TGCGCCAGCAGCTTGAGTTGGGGCTCCTACAATGAGCAGTTCTTC
cdr3_length: 15; v_call: TRBV20-1; clone_size: -; j_call: TRBJ2-1; d_call: TRBD2; cdr3_aa: CSARGLAGVEGRRFF; cdr3_nt: TGCAGTGCTAGGGGCCTAGCGGGAGTCGAGGGTCGAAGGTTCTTC
cdr3_length: 15; v_call: TRBV7-8; clone_size: once; j_call: TRBJ2-3; d_call: TRBD2; cdr3_aa: CASSLDSGSTDTQYF; cdr3_nt: TGTGCCAGCAGCTTGGATAGCGGGAGCACAGATACGCAGTATTTT
cdr3_length: 16; v_call: TRBV7-8; clone_size: -; j_call: TRBJ1-3; d_call: -; cdr3_aa: CASSLGPGDMGNTIYF; cdr3_nt: TGTGCCAGCAGCTTAGGTCCAGGGGATATGGGAAACACCATATATTTT
cdr3_length: 15; v_call: TRBV6-6; clone_size: many; j_call: TRBJ1-3; d_call: -; cdr3_aa: CASTLPGYSGNTIYF; cdr3_nt: TGTGCCAGCACCCTACCGGGTTACTCTGGAAACACCATATATTTT
cdr3_length: 20; v_call: TRBV4-1; clone_size: many; j_call: TRBJ2-1; d_call: TRBD1; cdr3_aa: CASSQEGTGPHRPSYNEQFF; cdr3_nt: TGCGCCAGCAGCCAAGAAGGGACAGGGCCGCACCGTCCTTCCTACAATGAGCAGTTCTTC
cdr3_length: 17; v_call: TRBV7-9; clone_size: -; j_call: TRBJ2-3; d_call: -; cdr3_aa: CASSLGWDFSPSDTQYF; cdr3_nt: TGTGCCAGCAGCTTAGGTTGGGACTTCTCCCCCTCTGATACGCAGTATTTT
cdr3_length: 14; v_call: TRBV5-1; clone_size: many; j_call: TRBJ2-3; d_call: TRBD1; cdr3_aa: CASSDRGRRDTQYF; cdr3_nt: TGCGCCAGCTCAGACAGGGGTAGGAGAGATACGCAGTATTTT
cdr3_length: 14; v_call: TRBV10-2; clone_size: few; j_call: TRBJ1-6; d_call: -; cdr3_aa: CASRASGFNSPLHF; cdr3_nt: TGCGCCAGCAGGGCCTCAGGGTTTAATTCACCCCTCCATTTT
cdr3_length: 15; v_call: TRBV23-1; clone_size: many; j_call: TRBJ1-2; d_call: -; cdr3_aa: CASSQGPPGGHGYTF; cdr3_nt: TGCGCCAGCAGTCAAGGGCCCCCCGGCGGGCATGGCTACACCTTC
cdr3_length: 16; v_call: TRBV5-1; clone_size: -; j_call: TRBJ2-3; d_call: TRBD1; cdr3_aa: CASSPPGQGATDTRYF; cdr3_nt: TGCGCCAGCAGCCCTCCGGGACAGGGCGCTACAGATACGCGGTATTTT
cdr3_length: 14; v_call: TRBV7-9; clone_size: many; j_call: TRBJ2-4; d_call: -; cdr3_aa: CASTRGGGFDIQYF; cdr3_nt: TGTGCCAGCACCCGAGGCGGGGGCTTCGACATTCAGTACTTC
cdr3_length: 17; v_call: TRBV6-6; clone_size: -; j_call: TRBJ1-6; d_call: TRBD1; cdr3_aa: CASSYGTGSSYNSPLHF; cdr3_nt: TGTGCCAGCAGTTACGGGACAGGCAGCTCCTATAATTCACCCCTCCACTTT
cdr3_length: 13; v_call: TRBV3-1; clone_size: -; j_call: TRBJ2-4; d_call: TRBD1; cdr3_aa: CASSRTGGNIQYF; cdr3_nt: TGTGCCAGCAGCCGCACAGGGGGCAACATTCAGTACTTC
cdr3_length: 13; v_call: TRBV29-1; clone_size: few; j_call: TRBJ2-7; d_call: -; cdr3_aa: CSVLADNKIEQYF; cdr3_nt: TGCAGCGTTTTGGCAGATAATAAGATCGAGCAGTACTTC
cdr3_length: 13; v_call: TRBV20-1; clone_size: -; j_call: TRBJ1-4; d_call: -; cdr3_aa: CSARDATNEKLFF; cdr3_nt: TGCAGTGCCAGGGACGCAACTAATGAAAAACTGTTTTTT
cdr3_length: 15; v_call: TRBV20-1; clone_size: few; j_call: TRBJ1-2; d_call: -; cdr3_aa: CSATPAGAGGYGYTF; cdr3_nt: TGCAGTGCAACCCCGGCAGGCGCCGGGGGCTATGGCTACACCTTC
cdr3_length: 14; v_call: TRBV3-1; clone_size: many; j_call: TRBJ2-7; d_call: TRBD1; cdr3_aa: CASSTQTGKGEQYF; cdr3_nt: TGTGCCAGCAGCACCCAGACAGGGAAAGGCGAGCAGTACTTC
cdr3_length: 14; v_call: TRBV7-6; clone_size: many; j_call: TRBJ2-5; d_call: -; cdr3_aa: CASKAPTRMETQYF; cdr3_nt: TGTGCCAGCAAGGCACCCACTCGGATGGAGACCCAGTACTTC
cdr3_length: 15; v_call: TRBV15; clone_size: few; j_call: TRBJ1-6; d_call: -; cdr3_aa: CATSREGKYNSPLHF; cdr3_nt: TGTGCCACCAGCAGAGAGGGGAAATATAATTCACCCCTCCACTTT
cdr3_length: 15; v_call: TRBV30; clone_size: -; j_call: TRBJ1-1; d_call: -; cdr3_aa: CAWSQLKAVNTEAFF; cdr3_nt: TGTGCCTGGAGCCAACTCAAGGCCGTGAACACTGAAGCTTTCTTT
cdr3_length: 14; v_call: TRBV7-8; clone_size: -; j_call: TRBJ1-2; d_call: TRBD1; cdr3_aa: CASSFAGGNYGYTF; cdr3_nt: TGTGCCAGCAGCTTCGCAGGGGGAAACTATGGCTACACCTTC
cdr3_length: 11; v_call: TRBV29-1; clone_size: many; j_call: TRBJ2-3; d_call: -; cdr3_aa: CSSLTKYGPNF; cdr3_nt: TGCAGCTCATTGACTAAGTACGGTCCCAATTTT